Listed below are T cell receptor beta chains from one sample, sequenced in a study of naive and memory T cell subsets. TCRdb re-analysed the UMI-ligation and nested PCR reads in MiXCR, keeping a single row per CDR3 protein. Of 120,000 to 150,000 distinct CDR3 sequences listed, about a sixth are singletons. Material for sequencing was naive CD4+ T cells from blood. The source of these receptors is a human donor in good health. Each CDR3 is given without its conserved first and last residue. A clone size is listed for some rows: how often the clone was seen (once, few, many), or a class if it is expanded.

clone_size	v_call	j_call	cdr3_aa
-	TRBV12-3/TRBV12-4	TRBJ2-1	ASSLAVLAGPWEQF
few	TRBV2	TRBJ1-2	ASRLDSYGYT
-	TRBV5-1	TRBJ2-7	ASSWSRGGGPSYEQY
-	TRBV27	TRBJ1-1	ASRTGAGNTEAF
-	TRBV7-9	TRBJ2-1	ASSLEAGLFNEQF
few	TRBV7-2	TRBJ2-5	ASSFDPLETQY
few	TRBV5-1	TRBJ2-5	ASSGGTSERETQY
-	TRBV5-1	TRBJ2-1	ASSTGHAEQF
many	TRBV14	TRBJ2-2	ASSLQGRANTGELF
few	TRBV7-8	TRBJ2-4	ASMEGAKNIQY
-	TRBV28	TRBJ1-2	ASSLGTGAGYNYGYT
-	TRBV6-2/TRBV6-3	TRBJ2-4	ASSYLPDSGKNIQY
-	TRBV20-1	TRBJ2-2	SAHSGTLTGELF
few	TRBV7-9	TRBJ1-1	ASSLRQANTEAF
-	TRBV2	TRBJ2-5	ASSADRVGQETQY
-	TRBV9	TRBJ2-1	ASSSRINTGLAGEISYNEQF
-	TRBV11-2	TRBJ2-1	ASSEGGQKHNEQF
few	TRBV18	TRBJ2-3	ASSPSGTDTQY
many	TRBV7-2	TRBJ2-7	ASSLGLGHSYEQY
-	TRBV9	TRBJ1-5	ASSPGIGAANQPQH
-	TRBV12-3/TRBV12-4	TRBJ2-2	ASSLFGGNTGELF
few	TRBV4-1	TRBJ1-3	ASSQGGSLGNTIY
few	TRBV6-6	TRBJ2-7	ASSYSRDRNYEQY
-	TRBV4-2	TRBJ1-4	ASSQGQGARNNEKLF
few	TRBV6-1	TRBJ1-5	ASSERGNQPQH
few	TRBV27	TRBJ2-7	ASSRRDRKQEQY
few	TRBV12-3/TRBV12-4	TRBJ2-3	ASSSGLASTDTQY
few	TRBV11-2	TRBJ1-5	ASSLGGRLGDQPQH
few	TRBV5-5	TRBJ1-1	ASSPTAFTEAF
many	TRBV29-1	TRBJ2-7	SVDLGQSYEQY
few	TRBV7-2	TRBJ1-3	ASSVRRDHSGNTIY
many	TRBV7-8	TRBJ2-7	ASSSNTAGTGNEQY
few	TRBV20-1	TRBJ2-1	SARGKLAEAPYNEQF
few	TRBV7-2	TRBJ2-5	ASSFQQGQETQY
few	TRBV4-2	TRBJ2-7	ASSQDLSDRGYEQY
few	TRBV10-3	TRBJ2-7	AIRDRDRGVYEQY
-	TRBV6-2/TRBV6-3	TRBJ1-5	ASRTGTGRCQPQH
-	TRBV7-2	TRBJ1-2	ASRQTGKWSYGYT
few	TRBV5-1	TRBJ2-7	ASSLERGYEQY
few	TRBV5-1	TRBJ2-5	ASSYGGVQETQY
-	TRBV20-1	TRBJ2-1	SASTGYNEQF
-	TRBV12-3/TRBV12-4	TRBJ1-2	ASMDHQLYGYT
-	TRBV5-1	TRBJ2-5	ASSPVGLDWQETQY
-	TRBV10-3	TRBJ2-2	ATQTSGSSGELF
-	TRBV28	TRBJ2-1	ASNIPGLAAYNEQF
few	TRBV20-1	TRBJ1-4	SAIWGLQEKLF
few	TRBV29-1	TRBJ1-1	SVEGGWNTEAF
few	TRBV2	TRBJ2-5	ASGLAGGFSETQY
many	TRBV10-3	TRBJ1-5	AISEGQDSNQPQH
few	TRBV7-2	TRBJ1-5	ASSSGQGPNQPQH
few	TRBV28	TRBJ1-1	ASSLDRLMNTEAF
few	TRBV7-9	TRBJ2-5	ASSLGNTYQETQY
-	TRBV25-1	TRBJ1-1	ASRTDSPEAF
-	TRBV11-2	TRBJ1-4	ASSLDEGRGELF